This TCR beta chain was found in a study of T cell responses to AZD1222 COVID-19 vaccine. Here immunoSEQ multiplex PCR was the method, and the copy in TCRdb shows in-frame clones only, minus some. Among 29,000 or so clones listed, over 90% were seen once. Germline lookup yields CDR1 MGHRA and CDR2 YSYEKL. V shed 0 bases and J shed 5 bases, with 12 bases lying between them. This CDR3 spans 15 amino acids. This sequence joins TRBV4-1 and TRBJ2-3, with D maybe TRBD1 (6 bases). The clonotype was recovered from an adult in good health. The specimen comprised peripheral blood, sampled on day 0 of AZD1222 vaccination. The CDR3 here is CASSQDYRAGDTQYF. Written as DNA, the CDR3 is TGCGCCAGCAGCCAAGATTACAGGGCGGGAGATACGCAGTATTTT.